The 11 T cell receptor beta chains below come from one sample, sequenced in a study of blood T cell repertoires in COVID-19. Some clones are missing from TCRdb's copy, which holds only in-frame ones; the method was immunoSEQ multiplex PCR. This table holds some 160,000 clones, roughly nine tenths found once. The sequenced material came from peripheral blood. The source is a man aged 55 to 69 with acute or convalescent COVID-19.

The CDR3 DNA is TGTGCCAGCAGCATGGGACAGGGTTCGTACGAGCAGTACTTC. Amino acids: CASSMGQGSYEQYF. This chain links TRBV9 with TRBJ2-7; 9 nucleotides match TRBD1. J gave up 4 bases and V 4 bases, and 6 bases lay outside the gene matches. This CDR3 contains 14 residues. From germline, CDR1 is SGDLS and CDR2 YYNGEE. Variable domain in full (rest from reference TRBV9 and TRBJ2-7): DSGVTQTPKHLITATGQRVTLRCSPRSGDLSVYWYQQSLDQGLQFLIQYYNGEERAKGNILERFSAQQFPDLHSELNLSSLELGDSALYFCASSMGQGSYEQYFGPGTRLTVT.

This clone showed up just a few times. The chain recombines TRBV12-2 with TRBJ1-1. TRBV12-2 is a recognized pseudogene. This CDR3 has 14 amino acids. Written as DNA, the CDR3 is TGTGCAAGTCGTTTCGGGGGGCAGGGTACTGAAGCTTTCTTT. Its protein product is CASRFGGQGTEAFF.

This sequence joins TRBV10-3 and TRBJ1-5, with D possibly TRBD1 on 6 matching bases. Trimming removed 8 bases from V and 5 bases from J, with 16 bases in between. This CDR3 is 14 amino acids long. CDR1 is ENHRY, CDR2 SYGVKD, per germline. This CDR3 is CAIPLNRDDQPQHF. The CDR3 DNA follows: TGTGCCATCCCACTTAACAGGGACGATCAGCCCCAGCATTTT.

CDR3 in amino acids: CASQGYEQYF. In DNA form, the CDR3 reads TGTGCCAGCCAGGGGTACGAGCAGTACTTC. The chain uses TRBV2 and TRBJ2-7, with a possible D match to TRBD1 (6 bases). V dropped 8 bases and J dropped 4 bases, with 6 bases sitting between them. CDR1 SNHLY and CDR2 FYNNEI come from the germline V gene. This CDR3 comprises 10 residues.

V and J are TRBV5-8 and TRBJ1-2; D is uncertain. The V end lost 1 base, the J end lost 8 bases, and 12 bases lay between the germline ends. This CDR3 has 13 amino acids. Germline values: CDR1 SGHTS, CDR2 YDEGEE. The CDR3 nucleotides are TGTGCCAGCAGCTTGAGGGAGCGGCAAGGCTACACCTTC. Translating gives CASSLRERQGYTF.

CDR3 sequence reads: CASSPEGSGETQYF. CDR3 in DNA: TGCGCCAGCAGCCCGGAGGGGAGTGGGGAGACCCAGTACTTC. The chain is built from TRBV5-1 and TRBJ2-5; TRBD2 is a possible D gene (6 bases). CDR3 length: 14 amino acids. Trimming stripped 4 bases from V and 5 bases from J, with 15 bases between. CDR1 is SGHRS, CDR2 YFSETQ, per germline.

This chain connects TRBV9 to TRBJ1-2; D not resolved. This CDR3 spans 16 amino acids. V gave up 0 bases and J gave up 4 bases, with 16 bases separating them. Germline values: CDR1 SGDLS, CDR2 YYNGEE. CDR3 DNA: TGTGCCAGCAGCGTAGACCTATCCGCTGGGCCCTATGGCTACACCTTC. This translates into CASSVDLSAGPYGYTF.

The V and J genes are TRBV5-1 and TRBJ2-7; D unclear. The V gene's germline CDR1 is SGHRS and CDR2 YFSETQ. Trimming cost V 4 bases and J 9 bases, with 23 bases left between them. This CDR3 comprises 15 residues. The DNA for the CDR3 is TGCGCCAGCAGCCCCGCGGTCCCACTGAGCAGAGGGCAGTACTTC. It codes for CASSPAVPLSRGQYF. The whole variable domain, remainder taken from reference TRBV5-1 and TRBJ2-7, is KAGVTQTPRYLIKTRGQQVTLSCSPISGHRSVSWYQQTPGQGLQFLFEYFSETQRNKGNFPGRFSGRQFSNSRSEMNVSTLELGDSALYLCASSPAVPLSRGQYFGPGTRLTVT.

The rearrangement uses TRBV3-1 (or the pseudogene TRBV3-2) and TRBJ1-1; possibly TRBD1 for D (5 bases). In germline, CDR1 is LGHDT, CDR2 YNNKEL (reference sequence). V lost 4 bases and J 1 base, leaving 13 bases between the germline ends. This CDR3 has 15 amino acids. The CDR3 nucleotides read TGTGCCAGCAGCCGGGCAGGGTTGAGGAACACTGAAGCTTTCTTT. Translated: CASSRAGLRNTEAFF.

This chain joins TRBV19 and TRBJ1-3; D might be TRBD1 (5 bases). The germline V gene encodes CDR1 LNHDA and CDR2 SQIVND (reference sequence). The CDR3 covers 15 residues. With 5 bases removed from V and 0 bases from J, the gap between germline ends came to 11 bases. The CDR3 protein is CASSVGQVSGNTIYF. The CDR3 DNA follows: TGTGCCAGTAGTGTGGGGCAAGTCTCTGGAAACACCATATATTTT.

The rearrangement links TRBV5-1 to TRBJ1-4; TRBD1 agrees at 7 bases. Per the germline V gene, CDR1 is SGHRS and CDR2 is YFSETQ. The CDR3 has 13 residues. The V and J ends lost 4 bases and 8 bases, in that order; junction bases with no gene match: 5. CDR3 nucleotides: TGCGCCAGCAGCATACGACAGGGCGAAAAACTGTTTTTT. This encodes CASSIRQGEKLFF.